This record covers a single T cell receptor beta chain. The antigen remains undetermined. The sample belongs to a study of CD8 T cells in ankylosing spondylitis. Germline trimming cut 5 bases from V and 5 bases from J; bases unmatched to any gene: 5. Germline loops: CDR1 SEHNR, CDR2 FQNEAQ (reference sequence). This CDR3 region has 15 residues. Study-wide findings and caveats: Reportedly, significant enrichment of disease-linked clones occurred in matched ankylosing spondylitis synovial fluid. The study identified a TCR beta motif of about eight highly homologous variants that appeared characteristic of ankylosing spondylitis blood.

TCRdb recomputed calls from the 5' RACE reads with MiXCR, one row per CDR3 protein. The table lists around 150,000 distinct CDR3 sequences, 6% to 8.5% of them singletons. This receptor was identified in a female donor with ankylosing spondylitis or in good health (not recorded which). The material sequenced was blood, either unsorted or a sorted T cell fraction (not recorded which). The chain is built from TRBV7-9 and TRBJ2-2; 10 nucleotides align to TRBD1. The CDR3 nucleotides are TGTGCCAGCAGCCTCGAGGGACAGGGGACCGGGGAGCTGTTTTTT. Protein sequence: CASSLEGQGTGELFF.